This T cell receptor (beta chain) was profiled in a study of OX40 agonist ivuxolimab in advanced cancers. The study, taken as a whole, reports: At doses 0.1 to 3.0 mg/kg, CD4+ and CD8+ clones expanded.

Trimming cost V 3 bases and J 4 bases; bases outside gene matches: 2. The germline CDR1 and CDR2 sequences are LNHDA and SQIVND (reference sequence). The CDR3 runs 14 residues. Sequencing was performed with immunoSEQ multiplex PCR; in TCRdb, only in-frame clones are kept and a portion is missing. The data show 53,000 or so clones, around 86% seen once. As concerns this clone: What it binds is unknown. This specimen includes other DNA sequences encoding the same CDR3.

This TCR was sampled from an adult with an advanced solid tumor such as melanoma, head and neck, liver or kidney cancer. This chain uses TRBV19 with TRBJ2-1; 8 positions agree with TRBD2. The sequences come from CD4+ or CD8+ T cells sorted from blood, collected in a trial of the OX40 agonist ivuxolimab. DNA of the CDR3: TGTGCCAGTAGTATTAGCGGGGCTTACAATGAGCAGTTCTTC. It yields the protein CASSISGAYNEQFF. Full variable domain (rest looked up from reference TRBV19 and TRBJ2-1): DGGITQSPKYLFRKEGQNVTLSCEQNLNHDAMYWYRQDPGQGLRLIYYSQIVNDFQKGDIAEGYSVSREKKESFPLTVTSAQKNPTAFYLCASSISGAYNEQFFGPGTRLTVL.